The clone carrying this T cell receptor (beta chain) was detected only a few times. Its antigen remains unknown. The data stem from a study of long-term antiretroviral therapy in people with HIV. Findings and caveats of the study: Blood obtained between the mid-2000s and the late 2010s may reflect older ART regimens.

Version v3.0 of the immunoSEQ assay ran at survey level. Researchers set sequencing to target about 35,000-55,000 T-cell genomes per sample. Here immunoSEQ multiplex PCR was the method, and the copy in TCRdb shows in-frame clones only, minus some. The sample lists some 35,000 clones; about four fifths were seen once. V was shortened by 0 bases and J by 8 bases, with 9 bases between the two germline ends. The CDR3 runs 14 residues. CDR1 SGDLS and CDR2 YYNGEE come from the germline V gene. The V gene is TRBV9, the J gene TRBJ1-6; the D gene is possibly TRBD1 (6 bases). The clonotype was recovered from a man aged 50-59 years with HIV. The sequenced sample was unsorted PBMCs, obtained 3 years after starting antiretroviral therapy. The CDR3: CASSVEQGDSPLHF. DNA of the CDR3: TGTGCCAGCAGCGTAGAACAGGGAGATTCACCCCTCCACTTT.